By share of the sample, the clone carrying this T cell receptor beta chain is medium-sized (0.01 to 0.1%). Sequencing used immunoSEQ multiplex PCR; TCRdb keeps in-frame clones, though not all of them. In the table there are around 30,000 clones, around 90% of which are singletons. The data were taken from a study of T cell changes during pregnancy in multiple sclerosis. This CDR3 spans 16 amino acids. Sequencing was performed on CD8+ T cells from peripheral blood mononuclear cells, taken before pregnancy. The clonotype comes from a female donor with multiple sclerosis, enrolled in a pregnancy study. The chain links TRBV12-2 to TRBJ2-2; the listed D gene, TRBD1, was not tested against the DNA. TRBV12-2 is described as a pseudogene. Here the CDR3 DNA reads TGTGCAAGTCGCCGGCCGGGACAGGGGAACACCGGGGAGCTGTTTTTT. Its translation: CASRRPGQGNTGELFF.